The TCR beta chain described here comes from a study of blood T cells in healthy people across ages (dated by TCRdb to 2014 to 2015). Study-wide context: Template switching captured roughly one uniquely barcoded TCR beta cDNA molecule per two T cells in model experiments. The donors were divided into four age groups: young (average roughly 17 years), middle-aged (about 41), aged (roughly 66) and long-lived (approximately 74). The study analyzed two additional independent replicas of 1 million unique cDNA reads from the same blood draw for two donors, one aged 18 to 29 and one aged 80 or older. To avoid experimental bias, donors of different ages were randomly spread across the sequencing lanes. Using deep sequencing normalized with unique cDNA molecular identifiers, the study measured how TCR beta repertoire diversity changes with age. The paper's findings and limits, for the study overall: Since profiling was done on bulk unsorted PBMCs, naive and antigen-experienced compartments could not be conclusively compared. Compared with the aged group, the long-lived group had more naive CD4+ T cells, fewer expanded clones and increased TCR diversity, a pattern suggesting age selection. The CMV infection status of donors was not known, potentially confounding age-related changes in expanded clonotypes. Estimates of total diversity based on one million sequenced T cells were considered lower bounds and underestimates. As age increased, observed TCR beta diversity per million T cells dropped in a roughly linear way, and a significant reduction was already evident by age 40. A strong correlation was found between observed TCR beta diversity and the percentage of naive T cells measured by flow cytometry.

The 39 donors, aged about 6 to 100 years, were systemically healthy Caucasian individuals from Russia. Roughly 9.5 milliliters of peripheral blood were drawn from each donor into EDTA-treated Vacutainer tubes. Ficoll-Paque density-gradient centrifugation was used to isolate PBMCs, with at least 6.5 million per sample. Total RNA was extracted from PBMCs with Trizol reagent, with at least 6 micrograms obtained per sample. For every donor, an aliquot of PBMCs went through flow cytometry to measure the percentages of naive CD45RAhigh/CD27high T cells. The library came from 5' RACE. The data were produced on an Illumina HiSeq 2500. A second roughly 6 to 12 cycle PCR used a sample-barcoded 5' primer and a J-beta primer mix. A template-switch 5' adaptor carrying 12 random nucleotides introduced a unique molecular identifier onto each TCR beta cDNA molecule. Each sample yielded at least 3 million CDR3-containing paired-end reads. The Mint cDNA synthesis kit, primed by a TRBC-specific oligonucleotide, was used to synthesize first-strand cDNA from all RNA. Following uracil-DNA glycosylase treatment, all cDNA underwent a first 18-cycle PCR with the universal primers M1SS and BC2_uni_R. As for the original processing: For normalization, 1 million high-quality reads, each with a distinct molecular identifier, were randomly selected from each sample. Instead of being binned into consensus sequences, reads with shared molecular identifiers were discarded. MiTCR, run with a Q25 quality threshold and the strictest error-elimination algorithm, handled CDR3 identification, clonotype clustering and error correction. A nonparametric unseen species model with Euler transformation was used to estimate a lower bound on total TCR beta diversity. TCRdb redid the processing of the public reads, applying fastp at Q25 and MiXCR, and retained in-frame beta chains. All rows with the same CDR3 protein become a single entry with the most common DNA and genes. TCRdb, rather than the study authors, made the V and J calls. Here the sample has some 1.4 million distinct CDR3 sequences; 42% occur a single time. Approximately 7.9% of the sample goes to the ten largest clones.

Trimming costs V 5 bases and J 3 bases, and their ends lie 14 bases apart. Per the germline V gene (reference sequence), SEHNR is the CDR1 and FQNEAQ is the CDR2. Including the terminal cysteine and phenylalanine, the CDR3 comprises 15 residues. Just CDR3 DNA is preserved here, 45 bases in frame from base 1. Notes on this clonotype: This receptor's antigen is unknown. No much larger clone is present one base from it, and per-base qualities are unavailable.

The chain was built from TRBV7-9 and TRBJ2-1, with TRBD2 as a weak D call on 7 bases. This sequence originates from a woman in her late teens or twenties in good health. Sample: blood. This receptor carries the CDR3 CASSHSGGFYNEQFF. The DNA reads TGTGCCAGCAGCCACTCGGGGGGCTTCTACAATGAGCAGTTCTTC.